This T cell receptor (beta chain) was identified during a study of lymphopenia after photon versus proton radiotherapy. Study observations and caveats: Photon-treated patients lost naive T cells and TCR diversity; proton-treated stayed stable. Larger post-nadir TCR diversity loss correlated inversely with survival in deceased patients.

Here immunoSEQ multiplex PCR was the method, and the copy in TCRdb shows in-frame clones only, minus some. This sample has 22,000 or so clones, with 84% found just once. The V and J ends lost 5 bases and 7 bases respectively, with 9 bases between them. Germline CDR1 reads LNHDA; CDR2 reads SQIVND (reference sequence). This CDR3 has 12 amino acids. To note about this clone: Its antigen is not known. This specimen includes other DNA sequences encoding the same CDR3.

The chain recombines TRBV19 with TRBJ1-5; maybe TRBD1 (6 bases). The sequence derives from a woman between 50 and 59 years old with pancreatic cancer. The specimen was peripheral blood, collected from a patient treated with photon-based radiotherapy. DNA for the CDR3: TGTGCCAGTAGTGGCAGGGGCCAGCCCCAGCATTTT. It is translated as CASSGRGQPQHF.